These 27 T cell receptor beta chains were sequenced from one sample in a study of T cell responses to AZD1222 COVID-19 vaccine. Sequencing used immunoSEQ multiplex PCR; TCRdb keeps in-frame clones, though not all of them. Of fewer than 200,000 clones in the sample, roughly 92% were seen once. Specimen: peripheral blood, collected on day 0 of AZD1222 vaccination. The receptor set was obtained from an adult in good health.

The chain has TRBV7-3 and TRBJ2-5; 12 positions agree with TRBD2. The CDR3 is 15 residues long. Germline trimming cut 4 bases from V and 5 bases from J; bases unmatched to any gene: 5. Germline values: CDR1 SGHTA, CDR2 FQGTGA. The CDR3 DNA follows: TGTGCCAGCAGCTCGACTAGCGGGAGACAGGAGACCCAGTACTTC. This codes for CASSSTSGRQETQYF.

The rearrangement uses TRBV6-5 and TRBJ2-7; D may correspond to TRBD1 or TRBD2 (5 bases each). The CDR3 loop spans 14 amino acids. The germline CDR1 and CDR2 sequences are MNHEY and SVGAGI. Trimming shortened V by 2 bases and J by 6 bases, and 14 bases separated the two germline ends. CDR3 sequence reads: CASSYGSSRAEQYF. CDR3 DNA sequence: TGTGCCAGCAGTTACGGGTCTAGCAGGGCCGAGCAGTACTTC.

The chain joins TRBV29-1 to TRBJ1-1; D is unresolved. The V end was cut by 2 bases, the J end by 7 bases, with 14 bases between. The CDR3 contains 13 residues. Per the germline V gene, CDR1 is SQVTM and CDR2 is ANQGSEA. CDR3 region: CSVESFGEGEAFF. The CDR3 DNA follows: TGCAGCGTTGAATCGTTTGGGGAGGGTGAAGCTTTCTTT.

V usage is TRBV3-1 (or the pseudogene TRBV3-2) and J usage is TRBJ2-7; D is uncertain. CDR1 LGHDT and CDR2 YNNKEL come from the germline V gene (reference sequence). The length of the CDR3 is 10 residues. Trimming stripped 4 bases from V and 3 bases from J, with 1 base between. The CDR3 nucleotides read TGTGCCAGCAGCCTCTACGAGCAGTACTTC. This encodes CASSLYEQYF.

The CDR3 sequence: CASSYQETQYF. The CDR3 bases are TGTGCCAGCTCATACCAAGAGACCCAGTACTTC. The V and J genes are TRBV18 and TRBJ2-5; D remains unclear. The CDR3 covers 11 residues. CDR1 and CDR2 from the germline V gene are KGHSH and LQKENI. The V end lost 5 bases, the J end lost 0 bases, and 1 base lay between the germline ends. The variable domain in full, with the rest retrieved from reference TRBV18 and TRBJ2-5, is NAGVMQNPRHLVRRRGQEARLRCSPMKGHSHVYWYRQLPEEGLKFMVYLQKENIIDESGMPKERFSAEFPKEGPSILRIQQVVRGDSAAYFCASSYQETQYFGPGTRLLVL.

The chain joins TRBV3-1 (or the pseudogene TRBV3-2) to TRBJ2-7; 9 bases match TRBD2. Per germline, CDR1 LGHDT and CDR2 YNNKEL (reference sequence). J lost 5 bases, V lost 4 bases, and 6 bases had no gene match. This CDR3 is 14 amino acids long. The CDR3 DNA is TGTGCCAGCAGCCGGTCAGCGGGAGGCCACGAGCAGTACTTC. Translating it yields CASSRSAGGHEQYF.

This chain uses TRBV6-2 or TRBV6-3 with TRBJ2-1; 10 bases align to TRBD2. V lost 4 bases and J lost 2; bases outside the gene matches: 8. The CDR3 contains 17 residues. CDR1 and CDR2 from the germline V gene are MNHEY and SVGEGT. DNA of the CDR3: TGTGCCAGCAGTTCCCCCTCGCTAGCGGGGGCCTACAATGAGCAGTTCTTC. Its translation: CASSSPSLAGAYNEQFF.

V and J are TRBV6-6 and TRBJ2-1; TRBD1 matches 7 bases. The CDR3 has 12 residues. Trimming cost V 7 bases and J 5 bases; bases outside gene matches: 2. Looked up from germline, CDR1 is MNHNY and CDR2 is SVGAGI (reference sequence). The CDR3 nucleotides read TGTGCCAGCAACCAGGGGGACAATGAGCAGTTCTTC. Protein sequence: CASNQGDNEQFF.

The sample holds a few counts of this clone. The chain links TRBV11-2 to TRBJ2-7; 8 bases agree with TRBD1. V lost 1 base, J lost 6 bases, and 8 bases stayed unmatched. The CDR3 has 15 amino acids. Germline-derived CDR1 and CDR2 are SGHAT and FQNNGV. The chain's CDR3 is CASSLGHRGIGEQYF. In DNA, the CDR3 is TGTGCCAGCAGCTTAGGTCACAGGGGGATCGGCGAGCAGTACTTC.

The J gene is TRBJ2-7, the V gene TRBV29-1; D call uncertain. The CDR3 is 14 amino acids. In germline, CDR1 is SQVTM, CDR2 ANQGSEA. V was pared by 1 base and J by 3 bases, with 13 bases between. The CDR3 reads CSVEVGDWGYEQYF. The CDR3 nucleotides are TGCAGCGTTGAAGTAGGTGACTGGGGCTACGAGCAGTACTTC.

The V call is TRBV6-5, the J call TRBJ1-4; D may be TRBD1 (5 bases). The length of the CDR3 is 14 residues. Germline loops: CDR1 MNHEY, CDR2 SVGAGI. V was cut by 2 bases and J by 8 bases, with 12 bases left in between. CDR3 in amino acids: CASSYGGAREKLFF. The CDR3 coding sequence is TGTGCCAGCAGTTACGGAGGGGCGAGGGAAAAACTGTTTTTT.

This chain links TRBV9 with TRBJ2-1, with D possibly TRBD1 on 5 matching bases. Per germline, CDR1 SGDLS and CDR2 YYNGEE. This CDR3 is built from 16 residues. V gave up 0 bases and J gave up 7 bases, with 17 bases separating them. The CDR3 region has the DNA TGTGCCAGCAGCGTAGAAGGGGAAGTAAGGGTGAATGAGCAGTTCTTC. Translated, it gives CASSVEGEVRVNEQFF.

This chain uses TRBV6-5 with TRBJ2-5, with unresolved D. The CDR3 contains 15 residues. Deletions cut 6 bases from V and 5 bases from J, with 19 bases between. CDR1 MNHEY and CDR2 SVGAGI come from the germline V gene. The CDR3 protein is CASRLAPGVVETQYF. CDR3 sequence (DNA): TGTGCCAGCAGGCTTGCCCCCGGTGTGGTGGAGACCCAGTACTTC.

The V and J genes are TRBV7-2 and TRBJ1-5; 7 bases agree with TRBD1. CDR1 is SGHTA, CDR2 FQGNSA, per germline. This CDR3 spans 13 amino acids. J lost 6 bases, V lost 3 bases, and 2 bases had no gene match. CDR3 in amino acids: CASSFDRVQPQHF. Here the CDR3 DNA reads TGTGCCAGCAGCTTTGACAGGGTTCAGCCCCAGCATTTT. Combining the CDR3 with reference TRBV7-2 and TRBJ1-5 gives the whole variable domain GAGVSQSPSNKVTEKGKDVELRCDPISGHTALYWYRQSLGQGLEFLIYFQGNSAPDKSGLPSDRFSAERTGGSVSTLTIQRTQQEDSAVYLCASSFDRVQPQHFGDGTRLSIL.

V and J are TRBV6-1 and TRBJ1-4; no definite D call. The CDR3 runs to 15 residues. Per germline, CDR1 MNHNS and CDR2 SASEGT. Trimming left V 2 bases short and J 3 bases short, with 10 bases between. CDR3 sequence reads: CASSESRASNEKLFF. The CDR3 DNA is TGTGCCAGCAGTGAAAGTAGGGCATCTAATGAAAAACTGTTTTTT.

The chain is built from TRBV5-8 and TRBJ1-6, with unresolved D. The length of the CDR3 is 15 residues. The germline V and J ends were trimmed by 0 bases and 4 bases, with 8 bases remaining between them. Per germline, CDR1 SGHTS and CDR2 YDEGEE. In nucleotides, the CDR3 is TGTGCCAGCAGCTTGGAACAGCCGTATAATTCACCCCTCCACTTT. Encoded protein: CASSLEQPYNSPLHF.

J is TRBJ2-7 and V is TRBV2; 8 nucleotides align to TRBD2. V lost 6 bases, J lost 6 bases, and 4 bases stayed unmatched. Germline CDR1 SNHLY, CDR2 FYNNEI. The CDR3 is 12 amino acids. This chain's CDR3 is CASRLAEGEQYF. CDR3 nucleotide sequence: TGTGCCAGCAGACTAGCGGAGGGCGAGCAGTACTTC.

V usage is TRBV5-6 and J usage is TRBJ1-2, with D tentatively TRBD1 (5 bases). From germline, CDR1 is SGHDT and CDR2 YYEEEE. This CDR3 is 15 amino acids long. V lost 6 bases to trimming and J lost 5 bases, with 20 bases between them. CDR3 region: CASTRTGRGFYGYTF. Written as DNA, the CDR3 is TGTGCCAGCACCCGTACGGGACGAGGGTTTTATGGCTACACCTTC.

V and J are TRBV4-1 and TRBJ2-1, with D possibly matching TRBD2 (5 bases). The V and J ends lost 4 bases and 4 bases respectively, with 11 bases between them. The CDR3 extends over 14 amino acids. Germline-derived CDR1 and CDR2 are MGHRA and YSYEKL. The CDR3 protein is CASSRGSLYNEQFF. The CDR3 nucleotides read TGCGCCAGCAGCCGCGGGTCCCTTTACAATGAGCAGTTCTTC.

The chain combines TRBV11-3 with TRBJ2-2; 14 bases are a match to TRBD2. From germline, CDR1 is SGHNT and CDR2 YENEEA. The V segment lost 5 bases and the J segment 4 bases; nucleotides outside the gene matches: 9. This CDR3 is 18 amino acids long. The CDR3: CASSQRLAGGFGTGELFF. CDR3 nucleotides: TGTGCCAGCAGCCAAAGACTAGCGGGGGGGTTTGGCACCGGGGAGCTGTTTTTT.

This chain uses TRBV12-3 or TRBV12-4 with TRBJ2-5; D could derive from TRBD1 or TRBD2 (5 bases each). This CDR3 comprises 13 residues. With 6 bases removed from V and 5 bases from J, the gap between germline ends came to 13 bases. The CDR3 is CASRVGPTETQYF. CDR3 nucleotides: TGTGCCAGCAGGGTGGGACCGACGGAGACCCAGTACTTC.

In DNA form, the CDR3 reads TGTGCCAGTTCGAGGGGGTATGGGAATCAGCCCCAGCATTTT. This encodes CASSRGYGNQPQHF. V gene TRBV19 combines with J gene TRBJ1-5; a possible D gene is TRBD1 (6 bases). Germline V gene data show CDR1 as LNHDA and CDR2 as SQIVND (reference sequence). This CDR3 contains 14 residues. Trimming took 8 bases from V and 4 from J, leaving 15 bases between them.

This chain connects TRBV19 to TRBJ1-5; the D is unclear. The CDR3 is 13 amino acids. V was pared by 2 bases and J by 3 bases, with 5 bases between. CDR1 and CDR2 from the germline V gene are LNHDA and SQIVND (reference sequence). CDR3 in amino acids: CASSITLNQPQHF. For the CDR3, the DNA is TGTGCCAGTAGTATAACACTCAATCAGCCCCAGCATTTT.

The chain uses TRBV6-5 and TRBJ2-5; no firm D call. Germline loops: CDR1 MNHEY, CDR2 SVGAGI. Trimming removed 5 bases at V and 9 bases at J, with 10 bases between. This CDR3 has 11 residues. CDR3 region: CASSRLEAQYF. CDR3 nucleotides: TGTGCCAGCAGTAGACTTGAGGCCCAGTACTTC.

This clone was seen a few times. The V and J genes are TRBV24-1 and TRBJ1-1, with D uncertain. CDR3 length: 12 residues. Germline V lookup: CDR1 KGHDR, CDR2 SFDVKD. Trimming stripped 4 bases from V and 2 bases from J, with 4 bases between. The CDR3 DNA sequence: TGTGCCACCAGTGACGGCAACACTGAAGCTTTCTTT. It encodes CATSDGNTEAFF.

The chain couples TRBV7-9 to TRBJ1-1, with D uncertain. In germline, CDR1 is SEHNR, CDR2 FQNEAQ (reference sequence). The CDR3 sequence is 14 residues long. V was shortened by 3 bases and J by 4 bases, with 12 bases between the two germline ends. CDR3 in amino acids: CASSLGSRFTEAFF. CDR3 coding DNA: TGTGCCAGCAGCTTGGGCTCGAGGTTCACTGAAGCTTTCTTT.

The rearrangement joins TRBV19 to TRBJ1-2; weak D call: TRBD1 (6 bases). Per the germline V gene, CDR1 is LNHDA and CDR2 is SQIVND (reference sequence). The V and J ends lost 7 bases and 0 bases respectively, with 21 bases between them. The CDR3 has 17 amino acids. The CDR3 DNA follows: TGTGCCAGTACCCCACGTTCCACGACAGGTTCTAACTATGGCTACACCTTC. The encoded protein is CASTPRSTTGSNYGYTF.